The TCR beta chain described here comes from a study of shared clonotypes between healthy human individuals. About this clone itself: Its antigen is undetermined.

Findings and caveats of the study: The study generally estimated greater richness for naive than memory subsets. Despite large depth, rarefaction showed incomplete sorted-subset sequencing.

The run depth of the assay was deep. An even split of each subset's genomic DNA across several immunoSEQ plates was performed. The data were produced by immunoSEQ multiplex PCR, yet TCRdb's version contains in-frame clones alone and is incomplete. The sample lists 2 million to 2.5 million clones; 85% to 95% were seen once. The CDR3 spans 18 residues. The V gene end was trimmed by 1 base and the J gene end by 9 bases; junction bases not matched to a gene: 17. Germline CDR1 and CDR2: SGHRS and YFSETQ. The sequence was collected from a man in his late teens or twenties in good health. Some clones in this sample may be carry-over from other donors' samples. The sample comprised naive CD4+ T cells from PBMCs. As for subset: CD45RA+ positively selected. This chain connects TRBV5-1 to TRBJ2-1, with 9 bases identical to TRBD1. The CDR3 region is CASSLIPTGGGRQGEQFF. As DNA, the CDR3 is TGCGCCAGCAGCTTGATCCCTACAGGGGGCGGAAGACAGGGTGAGCAGTTCTTC. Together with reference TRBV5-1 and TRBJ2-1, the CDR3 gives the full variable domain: KAGVTQTPRYLIKTRGQQVTLSCSPISGHRSVSWYQQTPGQGLQFLFEYFSETQRNKGNFPGRFSGRQFSNSRSEMNVSTLELGDSALYLCASSLIPTGGGRQGEQFFGPGTRLTVL.